This T cell receptor (beta chain) was captured by sequencing in a study of blood T cells in healthy people across ages. This clonotype was counted once. Primers used in a second PCR of about 6 to 11 cycles were a sample-barcoded 5' primer and a J-beta primer mix. TCRdb processed the 5' RACE reads anew with MiXCR; each CDR3 protein has one entry. The table records over a million distinct CDR3 sequences, about 45% of them present only once. Trimming at V came to 4 bases and at J to 10 bases, leaving 17 bases not matched to a gene. Germline V CDR1 and CDR2: SQVTM, ANQGSEA. The CDR3 covers 15 residues. The sequence derives from a young woman in good health. The chain recombines TRBV29-1 with TRBJ2-3; 7 nucleotides align to TRBD2. Sequencing was carried out using blood. The CDR3 reads CSVVLAGLARGSQYF. In DNA, the CDR3 is TGCAGCGTTGTATTAGCGGGCCTGGCACGGGGGTCGCAGTATTTT.